This TCR beta chain was identified during a study of T cells in Graves' hyperthyroidism and ophthalmopathy (dated by TCRdb to between 2017 and 2020). Background for the entire study: Peripheral blood samples were taken at the time of initial diagnosis, prior to any treatment. TCR V-J signatures able to tell the groups apart were searched for in a discovery cohort of 100 patients, of whom under 45 had Graves' ophthalmopathy and 57 had stable Graves' hyperthyroidism. Whether ophthalmopathy could be predicted prospectively was tested in an independent validation cohort made up of 18 hyperthyroidism patients plus 17 patients who later progressed to ophthalmopathy. The roughly 94 discovery patients were randomly divided into training and test sets at a 7:3 ratio. Thyroid tissue and blood T-cell repertoires from six Graves' hyperthyroidism patients were also compared in the study. Once sampling was done, hyperthyroidism patients were given methimazole at a starting dose of 30 mg daily, whereas ophthalmopathy patients were given high-dose intravenous methylprednisolone. The paper reports TCR Vbeta CDR3 sequencing of 140 or so peripheral blood samples: approximately 41 ophthalmopathy, under 85 hyperthyroidism and some 17 progressor patients.

The TCR beta CDR3 regions were amplified from RNA transcripts. For the first round of RT-PCR on the TCR CDR3, the HTBI primer set was used together with the Qiagen OneStep RT-PCR kit. The libraries were constructed in a second round of multiplex PCR and then size-selected and purified. Paired-end sequencing of the libraries was performed with 100 bp reads on an Illumina HiSeq2000. Under the source paper's analysis protocol: Raw data were processed with SOAPnuke, discarding reads with adapters, uncalled bases, mean Phred below 15, or no exact constant-primer or identifier match. High-quality paired reads were merged using COPE v1.2.5, and each unique nucleotide sequence was defined as a clonotype. MiTCR v1.1 was used to align clonotypes to the IMGT TRBV, TRBD and TRBJ reference segments. The analysis included only V-J combinations with a frequency above 0.0001, which together covered over 98% of the repertoires. The TCS score was defined as F50 (clonal expansion) divided by E x V (chaos), with BLOSUM62-based TCRdist calculated between CDR3 peptides within each V-J. Welch's t-statistics and random forest reduced roughly 530 V-J features to about 13, which were used in a naive Bayes classifier (R e1071). The similarity between thyroid and blood repertoires was quantified using the Morisita-Horn index. TCRdb reprocessing: public reads trimmed at Q25 with fastp, clones called with MiXCR, in-frame beta chains kept. Here each entry gathers all rows of one CDR3 protein and keeps the most common genes and DNA. TCRdb, rather than the study authors, made the V and J calls. In this sample the table shows 600,000 to 800,000 distinct CDR3 sequences, approximately 40% of which occur a single time. Around 30% of the sample rests with the top ten.

The research as a whole found: No statistical method was used to fix the sample size in advance, and group allocation was not hidden from the investigators. Most expanded thyroid clonotypes (frequency above 0.001) were also detected in blood, a finding suggesting that blood repertoires may reflect thyroid immune responses. In validation, progression to ophthalmopathy was predicted by the model with 70.59% sensitivity and 72.22% specificity, a median of approximately 6.5 months before onset. A model built on a 13 V-J signature distinguished ophthalmopathy from stable hyperthyroidism, reaching about 89% sensitivity and 81.08% specificity in cross-validation and 80%/75% in testing.

On this clonotype: What this receptor recognizes is not known. No clone much larger than this one lies a single base away; base qualities are absent.

A patient counted as having stable Graves' hyperthyroidism if no progression to ophthalmopathy occurred over 18 months of follow-up. Hyperthyroidism patients were newly diagnosed, with disease duration under 2 months, and aged 18 to 65 years. Patients with uncontrolled infections, other autoimmune diseases, pregnancy or lactation were excluded. Diagnoses relied on clinical symptoms, serum thyroxine and TRAb, thyroid ultrasound and orbital computed tomography. PBMCs were isolated from 10 ml of fresh peripheral blood by Ficoll-Paque density gradient centrifugation. Total RNA was extracted using Trizol reagent, and RNA quality was assessed on an Agilent 2100 Bioanalyzer. Measured from the cysteine to the phenylalanine, the CDR3 is 18 residues long. Just the 54-base CDR3 DNA is kept, in frame starting at base 1. Germline trimming: 3 bases from V, 2 bases from J; junction bases outside gene matches: 12. The germline V gene supplies CDR1 SGHTA and CDR2 FQGNSA.

The TCR sequence derives from a woman aged 40 to 50 with Graves' hyperthyroidism. The chain was built from TRBV7-2 and TRBJ1-2, and TRBD1 matches 10 of the central bases. Sequencing was performed on blood. The nucleotide sequence reads TGTGCCAGCAGCTTGGCTGTTGCTCCGGGACAGGGGAACTATGGCTACACCTTC. Translation gives CASSLAVAPGQGNYGYTF.